This T cell receptor (beta chain) is drawn from a study of T cells in Graves' hyperthyroidism and ophthalmopathy. The CDR3 is made up of 11 amino acids. The V gene lost 2 bases and the J gene lost 4 bases, with 2 bases spanning the gap. Germline lookup yields CDR1 LGHNT and CDR2 FRNRAP. On the basis of clinical symptoms, serum thyroxine and TRAb, thyroid ultrasound and orbital computed tomography, diagnoses were made. Regarding the study as a whole: Patients with ophthalmopathy were separated from those with stable hyperthyroidism by a 13 V-J model. Progression to ophthalmopathy was predicted a median of 6.5 months early. Blood shared most expanded thyroid clonotypes above 0.001.

On this clonotype: Its target is not known.

Amplified TCR beta CDR3 regions came from RNA transcripts. First-round RT-PCR with HTBI primers amplified the TCR CDR3 region. MiXCR, applied by TCRdb to the multiplex PCR reads, yields one record per CDR3 protein. The sample carries some 270,000 distinct CDR3 sequences, more than 20% recorded once. Source material: blood. The clonotype comes from a woman aged 40 to 50 with Graves' ophthalmopathy. This chain connects TRBV12-5 to TRBJ2-5; D not resolved. The CDR3: CASGLTETQYF. For the CDR3, the DNA is TGTGCTAGTGGTTTGACAGAGACCCAGTACTTC.